This T cell receptor (beta chain) emerged from a study of cytomegalovirus exposure and HLA in healthy donors. The V gene end was trimmed by 5 bases and the J gene end by 5 bases; junction bases not matched to a gene: 6. There are 15 residues in the CDR3. The germline CDR1 and CDR2 sequences are WSHSY and SAAADI. In regard to this clone: Its antigen is undetermined.

Researchers ran the PCR with 60 Vbeta and 13 Jbeta primers. Repertoires were generated with immunoSEQ multiplex PCR, while TCRdb's copy carries only in-frame clones and drops some. This table holds roughly 100,000 clones, about 83% found once. Whole-study results and caveats: A later analysis found that most CMV-associated TCR beta chains appeared HLA-restricted. In a later analysis, specific HLA alleles were associated with around 17,000 TCR beta sequences at a 0.05 false discovery rate. Specific recognition of CMV antigens was confirmed in vitro for a few chains (all CMV-associated). Productive rates of about 87% or about 30% were seen for most TCR beta V segments in an earlier analysis.

What was sequenced was PBMCs. The TCR comes from a man aged 18 to 30 in good health and CMV-seronegative. The chain recombines TRBV10-2 with TRBJ2-2, with 9 bases identical to TRBD2. CDR3 in amino acids: CASSIAGVWTGELFF. The CDR3 nucleotides read TGCGCCAGCAGTATAGCGGGAGTTTGGACCGGGGAGCTGTTTTTT.